The clone carrying this T cell receptor (beta chain) has just one count. This sample is drawn from a study of blood T cell repertoires in COVID-19. This CDR3 has 12 residues. Germline loops: CDR1 MNHEY, CDR2 SMNVEV (reference sequence). Between the trimmed V and J ends, which lost 6 bases and 5 bases, there was a span of 9 bases. Original analysis: Nucleated cell counts were estimated from reference gene primer amplification. The assay was immunoSEQ multiplex PCR, and TCRdb's table has in-frame clones only and misses some. The DNA was the basis for D and trimming; V, J and clone size are from that table. The repertoire has around 140,000 clones, around nine tenths of them found once; the top ten carry 1.7%.

This chain joins TRBV27 and TRBJ2-3, with a weak D call TRBD1 (6 bases). The sequence was collected from a woman aged 45-65 years with acute or convalescent COVID-19. Sequences were obtained from peripheral blood. The CDR3 DNA is TGTGCCAGCAGACAGGGTGGAGATACGCAGTATTTT. Protein product: CASRQGGDTQYF.